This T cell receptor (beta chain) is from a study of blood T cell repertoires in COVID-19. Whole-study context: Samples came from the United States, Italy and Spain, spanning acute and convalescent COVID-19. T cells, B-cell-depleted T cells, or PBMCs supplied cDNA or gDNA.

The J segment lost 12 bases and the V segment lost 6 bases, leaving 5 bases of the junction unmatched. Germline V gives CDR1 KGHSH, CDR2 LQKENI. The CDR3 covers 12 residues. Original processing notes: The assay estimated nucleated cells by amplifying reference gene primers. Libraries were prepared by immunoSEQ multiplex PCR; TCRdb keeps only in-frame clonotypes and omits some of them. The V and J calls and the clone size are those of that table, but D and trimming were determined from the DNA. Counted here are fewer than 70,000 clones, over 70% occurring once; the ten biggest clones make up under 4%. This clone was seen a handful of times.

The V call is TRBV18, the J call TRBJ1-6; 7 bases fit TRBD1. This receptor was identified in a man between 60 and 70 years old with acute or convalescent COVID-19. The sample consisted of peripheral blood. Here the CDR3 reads CASSFDREPLHF. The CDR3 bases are TGTGCCAGCTCCTTTGACAGGGAACCCCTCCACTTT.